The 32 T cell receptor beta chains below come from one sample, sequenced in a study of T-cell memory formation after mild COVID-19. A single record per CDR3 protein comes from TCRdb applying MiXCR to the 5' RACE reads. The sample contains 250,000 to 350,000 distinct CDR3 sequences, more than 15% of which appear only once. The material sequenced was PBMCs or a T cell subset sorted from them (not recorded which). These receptors originate from a man younger than 35 who had mild COVID-19 (a few samples of this study predate the infection). Cell type and time point are not known.

The chain combines TRBV24-1 with TRBJ1-6, with a tentative D call TRBD1 (6 bases). Trimming took off 5 bases at V and 9 bases at J, with 16 bases between the two ends. This CDR3 is built from 15 residues. In germline, CDR1 is KGHDR, CDR2 SFDVKD. CDR3 sequence (DNA): TGTGCCACCAGTGCCCTGGACAGTGAGGCTTCACCCCTCCACTTT. It translates to CATSALDSEASPLHF.

In this sample, this clonotype turned up a few times. The chain recombines TRBV6-2 or TRBV6-3 with TRBJ2-3; D ambiguous. V lost 2 bases, J lost 4 bases, and 4 bases lay in between. The CDR3 contains 12 residues. Germline assignment: CDR1 MNHEY and CDR2 SVGEGT. CDR3: CASSYESDTQYF. CDR3 coding DNA: TGTGCCAGCAGTTACGAGTCAGATACGCAGTATTTT.

The CDR3 loop reads CASSSGLRTPLHF. As DNA, the CDR3 is TGTGCCAGCAGTTCGGGCCTGAGGACACCCCTCCACTTT. This chain connects TRBV27 to TRBJ1-6, with D uncertain. V was trimmed by 4 bases and J by 11 bases, leaving 12 bases between them. The CDR3 runs 13 residues. Germline CDR1 MNHEY, CDR2 SMNVEV (reference sequence).

This chain uses TRBV5-1 with TRBJ2-7; 11 positions agree with TRBD1. Germline assignment: CDR1 SGHRS and CDR2 YFSETQ. The trim removed 3 bases at V and 6 bases at J, leaving 14 bases unmatched. The CDR3 contains 17 residues. Here the CDR3 DNA reads TGCGCCAGCAGCTCAATCCTAGGACAGGGGGCATATTCCGAGCAGTACTTC. This codes for CASSSILGQGAYSEQYF.

This clonotype has a handful of counts. The chain's CDR3 is CASSREGNYEQYF. In DNA, the CDR3 is TGTGCCAGCAGCAGGGAGGGGAACTACGAGCAGTACTTC. The chain is built from TRBV7-9 and TRBJ2-7, with 7 bases identical to TRBD2. With V trimmed by 5 bases and J by 3 bases, 4 bases remained unmatched. Looked up from germline, CDR1 is SEHNR and CDR2 is FQNEAQ (reference sequence). CDR3 size: 13 residues. Variable domain in full (rest from reference TRBV7-9 and TRBJ2-7): DTGVSQNPRHKITKRGQNVTFRCDPISEHNRLYWYRQTLGQGPEFLTYFQNEAQLEKSRLLSDRFSAERPKGSFSTLEIQRTEQGDSAMYLCASSREGNYEQYFGPGTRLTVT.

In regard to this clonotype: Its ends do not fully match the called genes, so a read error is possible. This rearrangement joins TRBV7-2 to TRBJ1-5; TRBD1 aligns across 9 bases. Germline CDR1 reads SGHTA; CDR2 reads FQGNSA. This CDR3 has 13 amino acids. As DNA, the CDR3 is TGTGCCAGCAGCGCGACAGGGGGGCAGCCCCAGAATTTT. Protein: CASSATGGQPQNF.

J is TRBJ2-1 and V is TRBV19; 8 bases match TRBD1. CDR1 is LNHDA, CDR2 SQIVND, per germline (reference sequence). CDR3 length: 18 residues. V lost 4 bases, J lost 0 bases, and 11 bases stayed unmatched. The CDR3 reads CASSRAGGLLSSYNEQFF. The CDR3 nucleotides read TGTGCCAGTAGTAGGGCAGGGGGCCTCCTCAGCTCCTACAATGAGCAGTTCTTC.

This clonotype was counted a few times. In DNA, the CDR3 is TGTGCCACTCTGAGCAGGGGAACCCAAGAGACCCAGTACTTC. Protein: CATLSRGTQETQYF. V gene TRBV6-2 or TRBV6-3 combines with J gene TRBJ2-5, with D possibly matching TRBD1 (6 bases). Per germline, CDR1 MNHEY and CDR2 SVGEGT. The CDR3 totals 14 residues. The germline V and J ends were trimmed by 10 bases and 1 base, with 16 bases remaining between them.

A few counts support this clonotype. The J gene is TRBJ2-5, the V gene TRBV10-3, with D possibly called TRBD1 or TRBD2 (6 bases each). The CDR3 is 15 residues long. With 4 bases removed from V and 5 bases from J, the gap between germline ends came to 17 bases. Looked up from germline, CDR1 is ENHRY and CDR2 is SYGVKD. The CDR3 region has the DNA TGTGCCATCAGTGCAGTCCACCAAGGGGGGGAGACCCAGTACTTC. Protein product: CAISAVHQGGETQYF.

This clonotype was picked up a small number of times. This chain joins TRBV3-1 and TRBJ2-3, with 8 bases fitting TRBD2. Germline V gene sequence: CDR1 LGHDT, CDR2 YNNKEL (reference sequence). V was clipped by 5 bases and J by 5 bases; unmatched bases: 6. The CDR3 contains 14 residues. CDR3 residues: CASSSRGAGDTQYF. The CDR3, as DNA: TGTGCCAGCAGCTCGCGGGGGGCTGGAGATACGCAGTATTTT.

The CDR3 coding sequence is TGTGCCAGCAGCACGCTAGCGGGGGGTCGGGAGACCCAGTACTTC. Residues: CASSTLAGGRETQYF. The rearrangement uses TRBV7-2 and TRBJ2-5; 11 bases are a match to TRBD2. Germline CDR1 is SGHTA and CDR2 is FQGNSA. The CDR3 consists of 15 residues. Trimming at V came to 5 bases and at J to 5 bases, leaving 7 bases not matched to a gene.

The genes are TRBV11-2 and TRBJ1-2, with 7 bases identical to TRBD1. The CDR3 length is 14 residues. Germline V gene lookup returns CDR1 SGHAT and CDR2 FQNNGV. V lost 2 bases and J lost 4; bases outside the gene matches: 4. This CDR3 is CASSLSTGSYGYTF. CDR3 bases: TGTGCCAGCAGCTTATCGACAGGGTCCTATGGCTACACCTTC.

A remark on this clonotype: Just one base apart from a much larger clone, this may be a read error. V gene TRBV20-1 combines with J gene TRBJ2-1, with D perhaps being TRBD1 or TRBD2 (5 bases each). This CDR3 is built from 14 residues. Looked up from germline, CDR1 is DFQATT and CDR2 is SNEGSKA (reference sequence). CDR3 sequence reads: CSSRDGGSYNEQFF. The CDR3 DNA reads as TGCAGTTCTAGGGACGGAGGTTCTTACAATGAGCAGTTCTTC.

This clonotype occurred once. The V gene is TRBV19, the J gene TRBJ1-4; D not certain. The V gene's germline CDR1 is LNHDA and CDR2 SQIVND (reference sequence). The V and J ends lost 4 bases and 0 bases respectively, with 12 bases between them. There are 16 residues in the CDR3. CDR3 residues: CASSTSGRTTNEKLFF. The CDR3 DNA reads TGTGCCAGTAGTACCTCCGGACGGACAACTAATGAAAAACTGTTTTTT. The full variable domain, its missing parts supplied by reference TRBV19 and TRBJ1-4, is DGGITQSPKYLFRKEGQNVTLSCEQNLNHDAMYWYRQDPGQGLRLIYYSQIVNDFQKGDIAEGYSVSREKKESFPLTVTSAQKNPTAFYLCASSTSGRTTNEKLFFGSGTQLSVL.

This clonotype occurred a few times. This chain links TRBV6-2 or TRBV6-3 with TRBJ2-1; no reliable D call. Per germline, CDR1 MNHEY and CDR2 SVGEGT. The CDR3 is 16 amino acids. Between the trimmed V and J ends, which lost 7 bases and 5 bases, there was a span of 21 bases. The CDR3 loop reads CASTENSGSSHNEQFF. The CDR3 bases are TGTGCCAGCACCGAAAATTCCGGGTCTTCCCACAATGAGCAGTTCTTC.

The chain combines TRBV12-3 or TRBV12-4 with TRBJ2-1; TRBD2 aligns across 10 bases. The CDR3 is 16 amino acids. V lost 3 bases to trimming and J lost 2 bases; unmatched junction nucleotides: 4. Here the CDR3 DNA reads TGTGCCAGCAGTTTCCCCCTAGCGGGGGCCTACAATGAGCAGTTCTTC. Amino acid sequence: CASSFPLAGAYNEQFF.

The genes are TRBV7-2 and TRBJ2-7; D is possibly TRBD1 (5 bases). Per germline, CDR1 SGHTA and CDR2 FQGNSA. Trimming removed 5 bases at V and 4 bases at J, with 12 bases between. This CDR3 has 13 amino acids. For the CDR3, the DNA is TGTGCCAGCAGCCAAGGGGTTTGGTACGAGCAGTACGTC. Translation gives CASSQGVWYEQYV.

The chain recombines TRBV6-6 with TRBJ1-6, with D perhaps matching TRBD1 (6 bases). The V and J ends lost 2 bases and 8 bases respectively, with 16 bases between them. Germline-derived CDR1 and CDR2 are MNHNY and SVGAGI (reference sequence). The CDR3 length is 16 residues. CDR3 bases: TGTGCCAGCAGTTACGCCCGACAGGCCCCGCATTCACCCCTCCACTTT. Its protein product is CASSYARQAPHSPLHF.

The J gene is TRBJ1-2, the V gene TRBV20-1, with D uncertain. Trimming cost V 7 bases and J 1 base, with 7 bases left between them. This CDR3 has 11 amino acids. Per germline, CDR1 DFQATT and CDR2 SNEGSKA (reference sequence). The CDR3 coding sequence is TGCAGTGGATGGAATAACTATGGCTACACCTTC. Its protein is CSGWNNYGYTF.

The chain carries TRBV2 and TRBJ2-3, with 10 positions matching TRBD1. Germline-derived CDR1 and CDR2 are SNHLY and FYNNEI. V shed 6 bases and J 5 bases; nucleotides not matched to a gene: 2. The CDR3 loop spans 13 amino acids. The CDR3 sequence: CASRGQGGDTQYF. CDR3 sequence (DNA): TGTGCCAGCAGAGGACAGGGGGGAGATACGCAGTATTTT.

In this sample, this clonotype turned up many times. The V call is TRBV7-2, the J call TRBJ2-3; D remains unclear. CDR3 size: 15 residues. Germline assignment: CDR1 SGHTA and CDR2 FQGNSA. Trimming took off 1 base at V and 1 base at J, with 9 bases between the two ends. The CDR3, as DNA: TGTGCCAGCAGCTTAGTAGTGTTCGGCACAGATACGCAGTATTTT. Residues: CASSLVVFGTDTQYF.

This chain links TRBV5-1 with TRBJ2-7; 8 nucleotides agree with TRBD1. This CDR3 is 15 amino acids long. From germline, CDR1 is SGHRS and CDR2 YFSETQ. The trim removed 4 bases at V and 1 base at J, leaving 7 bases unmatched. For the CDR3, the DNA is TGCGCCAGCAGCGAATCAGGGGGCAGATCCTACGAGCAGTACTTC. It encodes CASSESGGRSYEQYF.

The chain has TRBV2 and TRBJ1-2, with TRBD1 as a possible D gene (6 bases). With 7 bases removed from V and 2 bases from J, the gap between germline ends came to 17 bases. The CDR3 contains 15 residues. From germline, CDR1 is SNHLY and CDR2 FYNNEI. CDR3 nucleotide sequence: TGTGCCAGCAAGCGGGCAGGGGCACTAAACTATGGCTACACCTTC. It is translated as CASKRAGALNYGYTF.

Points on this clonotype: A clone one base away is much larger, so this may be a read error. The rearrangement uses TRBV7-2 and TRBJ2-7, with 7 bases that match TRBD2. Germline V gene lookup returns CDR1 SGHTA and CDR2 FQGNSA. This CDR3 has 14 amino acids. V was clipped by 7 bases and J by 2 bases; unmatched bases: 8. The CDR3 reads CASIYQTSTYEQYV. The CDR3 nucleotides read TGTGCCAGCATCTACCAGACTAGCACCTACGAGCAGTACGTC.

The chain employs TRBV30 and TRBJ2-5; tentative D call: TRBD1 (5 bases). CDR1 and CDR2 from the germline V gene are GTSNPN and SVGIG (reference sequence). The CDR3 spans 13 residues. Trimming removed 4 bases at V and 0 bases at J, with 9 bases between. As DNA, the CDR3 is TGTGCCTGGACCGGCAGGGACCAAGAGACCCAGTACTTC. Translated, it gives CAWTGRDQETQYF.

The genes are TRBV28 and TRBJ2-3, with 9 bases lining up with TRBD2. The CDR3 runs 17 residues. V was clipped by 8 bases and J by 0 bases; unmatched bases: 12. Germline values: CDR1 MDHEN, CDR2 SYDVKM. The CDR3 DNA follows: TGTGCCAGCCCGGCTACGAGCGGGGGGAAGAGCACAGATACGCAGTATTTT. Its protein product is CASPATSGGKSTDTQYF.

The chain uses TRBV12-3 or TRBV12-4 and TRBJ1-4, with TRBD1 matching 9 bases. J lost 11 bases, V lost 5 bases, and 12 bases had no gene match. The CDR3 extends over 15 amino acids. Written as DNA, the CDR3 is TGTGCCAGCAGTGGGTACCGGGACAGGGTTGGGAAACTGTTTTTT. This gives the protein CASSGYRDRVGKLFF.

The rearrangement links TRBV7-9 to TRBJ1-1; no definite D call. Germline values: CDR1 SEHNR, CDR2 FQNEAQ (reference sequence). V was clipped by 2 bases and J by 4 bases, with 11 bases between them. The CDR3 has 14 residues. The DNA for the CDR3 is TGTGCCAGCAGCTTATCCAGCCTCGGCACTGAAGCTTTCTTT. It specifies CASSLSSLGTEAFF.

The V call is TRBV12-3 or TRBV12-4, the J call TRBJ2-5; D gene uncertain. CDR3 size: 13 residues. Between the trimmed V and J ends, which lost 2 bases and 2 bases, there was a span of 6 bases. CDR3 protein: CASSLNPQETQYF. CDR3 DNA sequence: TGTGCCAGCAGTTTAAACCCGCAAGAGACCCAGTACTTC.

The table lists this clonotype with a few counts. The chain joins TRBV2 to TRBJ1-1; D gene ambiguous. The V end was cut by 6 bases, the J end by 6 bases, with 17 bases between. The CDR3 consists of 14 residues. Per the germline V gene, CDR1 is SNHLY and CDR2 is FYNNEI. The CDR3 DNA reads TGTGCCAGCAGCGGATCCCTTTTGAGGGCTGAAGCTTTCTTT. It translates to CASSGSLLRAEAFF.

This clonotype has only a few counts. CDR3 DNA sequence: TGTGCCAGCAGTTTTTCCAGAGTCTACGAGCAGTACGTC. Protein product: CASSFSRVYEQYV. The rearrangement links TRBV27 to TRBJ2-7; D gene ambiguous. The CDR3 length is 13 residues. The germline gives CDR1 MNHEY, CDR2 SMNVEV (reference sequence). V was shortened by 3 bases and J by 3 bases, with 9 bases between the two germline ends.

Only a few counts were recorded for this clonotype. The chain uses TRBV27 and TRBJ2-7, with D perhaps TRBD1 or TRBD2 (5 bases each). The CDR3 runs to 14 residues. V was trimmed by 6 bases and J by 3 bases, leaving 15 bases between them. The germline gives CDR1 MNHEY, CDR2 SMNVEV (reference sequence). CDR3 loop: CASRKPGPSYEQYF. CDR3 in DNA: TGTGCCAGCAGAAAACCGGGACCGAGCTACGAGCAGTACTTC.